What follows are 28 T cell receptor beta chains derived from one specimen sequenced in a study of breast tumors, draining lymph nodes, adjacent tissues. In TCRdb, the multiplex PCR reads were re-called with MiXCR into one record per CDR3 protein. The table includes under 250,000 distinct CDR3 sequences, 32% detected once. Axillary draining lymph nodes of breast cancer patients supplied the node samples. Input material: axillary lymph node tissue. Receptors originate from a female donor with breast cancer. Some clones in this sample may be carry-over from other donors' samples.

This clonotype was found many times. V and J are TRBV7-2 and TRBJ2-1; D remains ambiguous. The germline gives CDR1 SGHTA, CDR2 FQGNSA. Trimming shortened V by 1 base and J by 7 bases, and 8 bases separated the two germline ends. The CDR3 sequence is 13 residues long. In DNA, the CDR3 is TGTGCCAGCAGCTTAGTCTGGAAGAATGAGCAGTTCTTC. Protein sequence: CASSLVWKNEQFF.

This clonotype showed up many times. CDR3: CASSQTPYNEQFF. The CDR3, as DNA: TGTGCCAGCAGTCAGACACCCTACAATGAGCAGTTCTTC. The chain is built from TRBV7-9 and TRBJ2-1, with D hard to call. CDR3 size: 13 residues. Trimming cost V 6 bases and J 2 bases, with 8 bases left between them. CDR1 and CDR2 (germline): SEHNR, FQNEAQ (reference sequence).

This clonotype showed up many times. The chain couples TRBV4-1 to TRBJ2-5; possible D gene TRBD2, 6 bases. Between the trimmed V and J ends, which lost 0 bases and 4 bases, there was a span of 9 bases. The germline gives CDR1 MGHRA, CDR2 YSYEKL. This CDR3 is built from 14 residues. The CDR3 bases are TGCGCCAGCAGCCAAGATCCCGGGGGAGAGACCCAGTACTTC. It specifies CASSQDPGGETQYF.

This clonotype occurred many times. The chain has TRBV7-3 and TRBJ2-3, with 9 bases lining up with TRBD2. CDR1 SGHTA and CDR2 FQGTGA come from the germline V gene. Unmatched junction bases numbered 3, after V lost 3 bases and J lost 2 bases. The CDR3 spans 15 residues. CDR3 nucleotides: TGTGCCAGCAGCTTCGCGGGAGGGACCACAGATACGCAGTATTTT. It codes for CASSFAGGTTDTQYF. Combining the CDR3 with reference TRBV7-3 and TRBJ2-3 gives the whole variable domain GAGVSQTPSNKVTEKGKYVELRCDPISGHTALYWYRQSLGQGPEFLIYFQGTGAADDSGLPNDRFFAVRPEGSVSTLKIQRTERGDSAVYLCASSFAGGTTDTQYFGPGTRLTVL.

To note about this clonotype: Since the CDR3 does not end with the conserved phenylalanine or tryptophan, this likely comes from a read error. The DNA is omitted, as the CDR3 cannot be located on it reliably, and the CDR3 follows TCRdb's listing. The chain carries TRBV7-2 and TRBJ1-2. The CDR3 is 12 amino acids long, termini counted. The germline V gene has CDR1 SGHTA and CDR2 FQGNSA. CDR3: CASSLFEGGCTS.

This clonotype was recorded at least ten times. This chain uses TRBV7-8 with TRBJ2-7, with 13 bases that match TRBD2. CDR1 and CDR2 (germline): SGHVS, FQNEAQ. V shed 0 bases and J 2 bases; nucleotides not matched to a gene: 16. The CDR3 loop spans 21 amino acids. CDR3 region: CASSLARVRGLAGLLTYEQYF. DNA for the CDR3: TGTGCCAGCAGCTTAGCGAGAGTCCGGGGACTAGCGGGACTATTAACCTACGAGCAGTACTTC.

Many counts were recorded for this clonotype. The chain uses TRBV20-1 and TRBJ2-5; 7 bases fit TRBD2. J lost 7 bases, V lost 2 bases, and 4 bases had no gene match. The CDR3 runs to 12 residues. Germline values: CDR1 DFQATT, CDR2 SNEGSKA (reference sequence). CDR3 in amino acids: CSARPSGGTQYF. DNA for the CDR3: TGCAGTGCTAGACCCTCGGGGGGGACCCAGTACTTC.

This clonotype was seen only a few times. This chain connects TRBV6-5 to TRBJ2-1; a weak D match, TRBD2 (6 bases). CDR1 is MNHEY, CDR2 SVGAGI, per germline. Trimming shortened V by 4 bases and J by 8 bases, and 21 bases separated the two germline ends. The CDR3 is 16 residues long. CDR3 sequence (DNA): TGTGCCAGCAGTTTTCACCTTTCGGAGGGTGTATATGAGCAGTTCTTC. Protein sequence: CASSFHLSEGVYEQFF.

This clonotype was seen repeatedly, ten times or more. The rearrangement joins TRBV25-1 to TRBJ2-1; D not certain. The CDR3 is 17 residues long. Trimming took off 6 bases at V and 0 bases at J, with 18 bases between the two ends. The germline V gene has CDR1 MGHDK and CDR2 SYGVNS. The CDR3 loop reads CASSTKKRPSSYNEQFF. The CDR3 DNA reads as TGTGCCAGCAGCACGAAAAAGAGACCGAGCTCCTACAATGAGCAGTTCTTC.

This sequence joins TRBV29-1 and TRBJ2-3; tentative D call: TRBD2 (7 bases). The germline V gene has CDR1 SQVTM and CDR2 ANQGSEA. The CDR3 length is 13 residues. V lost 8 bases and J lost 2, with 14 bases in between. The CDR3 DNA reads TGCAGCTTAGGGGGGGCATACACAGATACGCAGTATTTT. Amino acids: CSLGGAYTDTQYF.

This clonotype was recorded at least ten times. The chain uses TRBV20-1 and TRBJ2-1, with a possible D match to TRBD2 (6 bases). This CDR3 region has 12 residues. The germline V gene encodes CDR1 DFQATT and CDR2 SNEGSKA (reference sequence). V was pared by 3 bases and J by 11 bases, with 14 bases between. The CDR3, as DNA: TGCAGTGCTAGCGGGAGTAGTATAAAGCAGTTCTTC. It is translated as CSASGSSIKQFF.

In the case of this clonotype: It is likely a read error, because the conserved phenylalanine at the end of the CDR3 is missing. The limits of the CDR3 on the DNA are not certain, so only TCRdb's listed CDR3 is given. The chain carries TRBV20-1 and TRBJ1-4. Inclusive of both ends, the CDR3 amounts to 8 amino acids. CDR1 is DFQATT and CDR2 is SNEGSKA in the germline V gene (reference sequence). CDR3 loop: CSATGSGS.

A remark on this clonotype: Being one base from a much bigger clone, this may be a read error. V is TRBV6-1 and J is TRBJ2-1; no clear D. There are 11 residues in the CDR3. Germline CDR1 and CDR2: MNHNS and SASEGT. DNA for the CDR3: TGTGCCAGTATAGGGCGAAGTGAGCAGTCCTTC. This translates into CASIGRSEQSF.

This clonotype was observed many times. The rearrangement uses TRBV6-2 or TRBV6-3 and TRBJ1-5, with TRBD1 as a possible D gene (6 bases). The germline V gene encodes CDR1 MNHEY and CDR2 SVGEGT. The CDR3 covers 17 residues. V lost 5 bases to trimming and J lost 1 base, with 18 bases between them. The CDR3 here is CASSNGGGRVSNQPQHF. The DNA for the CDR3 is TGTGCCAGCAGTAATGGGGGGGGCCGGGTAAGCAATCAGCCCCAGCATTTT.

The chain carries TRBV19 and TRBJ1-5, with no clear D. CDR1 and CDR2 from the germline V gene are LNHDA and SQIVND (reference sequence). V lost 3 bases and J lost 2, with 14 bases in between. This CDR3 has 16 amino acids. The CDR3 nucleotides are TGTGCCAGTAGTATGTTACTAGCGGCGGGCAATCAGCCCCAGCATTTT. Amino acids: CASSMLLAAGNQPQHF.

This clonotype appeared many times. V and J are TRBV20-1 and TRBJ2-5, with 8 bases fitting TRBD2. The CDR3 covers 14 residues. Per germline, CDR1 DFQATT and CDR2 SNEGSKA (reference sequence). J lost 5 bases, V lost 0 bases, and 5 bases had no gene match. For the CDR3, the DNA is TGCAGTGCTAGAGAGTCGGGAGGGAGGGAGACCCAGTACTTC. This codes for CSARESGGRETQYF.

Only one count was recorded for this clonotype. The V gene is TRBV15, the J gene TRBJ2-5, with no clear D. Germline values: CDR1 LNHNV, CDR2 YYDKDF (reference sequence). V was cut by 1 base and J by 5 bases, with 14 bases left in between. The CDR3 runs 15 residues. The CDR3 loop reads CATSRAGSLGETQYF. The CDR3 DNA follows: TGTGCCACCAGCAGAGCAGGCTCGCTCGGGGAGACCCAGTACTTC.

There are many counts of this clonotype. This chain connects TRBV9 to TRBJ2-1; a possible D gene is TRBD1 (5 bases). CDR1 and CDR2 (germline): SGDLS, YYNGEE. The CDR3 has 15 residues. V lost 0 bases to trimming and J lost 4 bases, with 11 bases between them. The CDR3 DNA is TGTGCCAGCAGCGTAGATGCAGGGTCATACAATGAGCAGTTCTTC. Protein product: CASSVDAGSYNEQFF.

This clonotype was found a few times. This sequence joins TRBV15 and TRBJ2-5; 8 bases line up with TRBD2. Per germline, CDR1 LNHNV and CDR2 YYDKDF (reference sequence). V was pared by 3 bases and J by 3 bases, with 12 bases of the junction left unmatched. There are 17 residues in the CDR3. The CDR3 sequence is CATSRSVPGLVKETQYF. CDR3 DNA sequence: TGTGCCACCAGCAGGTCGGTTCCGGGACTAGTTAAAGAGACCCAGTACTTC.

This chain uses TRBV10-3 with TRBJ2-1; 11 nucleotides align to TRBD2. The V gene end was trimmed by 5 bases and the J gene end by 1 base; junction bases not matched to a gene: 4. CDR1 and CDR2 (germline): ENHRY, SYGVKD. This CDR3 is 16 amino acids long. The CDR3 sequence is CAISPSGRYSYNEQFF. In DNA form, the CDR3 reads TGTGCCATCAGTCCTAGCGGGAGGTATTCCTACAATGAGCAGTTCTTC.

This clonotype was detected many times. J is TRBJ1-5 and V is TRBV12-3 or TRBV12-4; D remains unclear. The CDR3 has 13 residues. Trimming stripped 6 bases from V and 7 bases from J, with 13 bases between. The CDR3: CASRATNVQPQHF. The DNA for the CDR3 is TGTGCCAGCAGAGCGACAAACGTGCAGCCCCAGCATTTT.

The gene calls are TRBV18 and TRBJ2-2; the D gene is possibly TRBD1 (5 bases). Trimming took off 6 bases at V and 0 bases at J, with 8 bases between the two ends. The CDR3 contains 14 residues. Germline V gives CDR1 KGHSH, CDR2 LQKENI. This CDR3 reads CASSGAANTGELFF. The CDR3 DNA sequence: TGTGCCAGCTCTGGGGCAGCGAACACCGGGGAGCTGTTTTTT. Full variable domain (rest looked up from reference TRBV18 and TRBJ2-2): NAGVMQNPRHLVRRRGQEARLRCSPMKGHSHVYWYRQLPEEGLKFMVYLQKENIIDESGMPKERFSAEFPKEGPSILRIQQVVRGDSAAYFCASSGAANTGELFFGEGSRLTVL.

In its sample, this clonotype was seen many times. The chain couples TRBV5-1 to TRBJ2-3; D could derive from TRBD1 or TRBD2 (5 bases each). Trimming shortened V by 4 bases and J by 0 bases, and 12 bases separated the two germline ends. Germline V gives CDR1 SGHRS, CDR2 YFSETQ. This CDR3 contains 15 residues. The CDR3 sequence is CASSGGGRSTDTQYF. Written as DNA, the CDR3 is TGCGCCAGCAGCGGTGGGGGTCGAAGCACAGATACGCAGTATTTT.

The table lists this clonotype with many counts. The rearrangement joins TRBV12-3 or TRBV12-4 to TRBJ1-6, with a weak D call TRBD1 (5 bases). CDR3 length: 17 amino acids. V lost 2 bases and J 6 bases, leaving 17 bases between the germline ends. The CDR3 DNA follows: TGTGCCAGCAGTTTATCGTTCGGGGGTATGGCTAATTCACCCCTCCACTTT. The encoded protein is CASSLSFGGMANSPLHF.

This clonotype was seen only once. A read error is likely, as this CDR3 ends without the conserved phenylalanine or tryptophan. This chain connects TRBV20-1 to TRBJ1-1, with 7 bases aligning to TRBD1. CDR3 size: 12 residues. CDR1 and CDR2 (germline): DFQATT, SNEGSKA (reference sequence). The CDR3 coding sequence is TGCATTGCCGACAGGGAAAGAACTGAAGCTTTCTTG. Translation gives CIADRERTEAFL.

This clonotype has only a few counts. A single base separates this from a much larger clone, so it may be a read error. No conserved phenylalanine or tryptophan is present at the end of the CDR3, so a read error is the likely explanation. V is TRBV6-2 or TRBV6-3 and J is TRBJ1-5; 8 bases align to TRBD1. Trimming took 5 bases from V and 6 from J; bases not matched to a gene: 12. The CDR3 contains 16 residues. Germline CDR1 reads MNHEY; CDR2 reads SVGEGT. For the CDR3, the DNA is TGTGCCAGCAGTCCCCGAGGACAGGGACGGCTTCAGCCCCAGCATTCT. It yields the protein CASSPRGQGRLQPQHS.

Note on this clonotype: This sequence may be a read error, since a much larger clone differs from it by one base. The chain has TRBV7-2 and TRBJ1-5; tentative D call: TRBD1 (5 bases). This CDR3 is built from 14 residues. CDR1 is SGHTA and CDR2 is FQGNSA in the germline V gene. The CDR3 reads CAGSLDSSNQPQHF. The CDR3 nucleotides are TGTGCCGGCAGCTTAGACAGTAGCAATCAGCCCCAGCATTTT.

This clonotype was observed a handful of times. Being one base from a much bigger clone, this may be a read error. The chain combines TRBV5-4 with TRBJ2-1; possible D gene TRBD2, 6 bases. The CDR3 is made up of 16 amino acids. V was clipped by 4 bases and J by 4 bases, with 18 bases between them. Per the germline V gene, CDR1 is SGHNT and CDR2 is YYREEE (reference sequence). CDR3 nucleotide sequence: TGTGCCAGCAGCCTCGGGGGTGCGGAGGGTTACAATGAGCAGTTCTTC. Its protein product is CASSLGGAEGYNEQFF.